A selection of T cell receptor beta chains follows, all from one sample in a study of glioma-infiltrating T cells. In TCRdb, the multiplex PCR reads were re-called with MiXCR into one record per CDR3 protein. The sample has about 10,000 distinct CDR3 sequences, approximately 58% seen once; the top ten hold more than 20%. The sample was glioma tissue, nonneoplastic brain tissue, or PBMCs (not recorded which). These receptors all come from a human donor with low-grade glioma or glioblastoma, undergoing nonglioma brain surgery, or in good health (not recorded which). CDR3s leave out the opening cysteine and the closing phenylalanine or tryptophan.

v_call cdr3_aa
TRBV20-1 SANEGKSYGYT
TRBV30 ALTRTSAISYEQY
TRBV2 ASSEAKGHTEAS
TRBV3-1 PITHLGSQDTQY
TRBV7-2 ASSLTGIDLEQY
TRBV28 ASSSLETSKEQY
TRBV20-1 SAPDLTSGSYEQY
TRBV28 ASRFLDRPVETQY
TRBV28 ASSLGQRGPKY
TRBV19 ASSIGTTGFLAGELF
TRBV29-1 SVVDSGAEAF
TRBV4-2 ASTPLVGDTGELF
TRBV15 ATGRGGDRDEQF
TRBV15 ATSSLPGQGYNEQF
TRBV5-1 ASSLVTGVTGELF
TRBV28 ASSLLGVSLSSYEQY
TRBV20-1 SAREAGRPEIVPTYTQY
TRBV2 ASSGLAGSYNEQF
TRBV28 ASSLVKVEVEKLF
TRBV6-1 ASTQGAQGYGYI
TRBV6-5 ASSESPGSNKDTKY
TRBV5-1 ASSFLDTGELF
TRBV6-2/TRBV6-3 ASCYQMTRGIDTQY
TRBV10-1 ASYLYNSNTEAF
TRBV28 ASSYKGRSTN
TRBV18 ASSPPVESGNTIY
TRBV6-1 ASSPPGAKNIQY
TRBV2 ASTRTSVSIGELF
TRBV4-2 ASSQDDYVNEEF
TRBV28 ASSFSGGKETQY
TRBV2 AKRPPKNTEAF
TRBV7-9 ASGLDPRLVENEQF
TRBV2 ASRGVNTEAF
TRBV3-1 ASSRAGQAGNEQF
TRBV3-1 ASSQDWRDNEAF
TRBV28 ASSTQWVESQPQH
TRBV20-1 SARDRLTGANVLT
TRBV10-3 AIGGKGAGQPQN
TRBV20-1 SATGIGGRYNERF
TRBV6-6 ASSYSELAGTDTQY
TRBV4-2 ASRLAFKAIGANVLT
TRBV7-3 ASSLGRAGATDTQY
TRBV6-1 ASTSKRGGGAPYEQY
TRBV15 ATSSWLQGKTQY
TRBV19 AASKAGEADTQY
TRBV12-3/TRBV12-4 ASSVRYRHANSPLH
TRBV13 ASGSTRTEAL
TRBV24-1 ATSDHGGTEAF
TRBV4-3 GSRQGTGANYGYT
TRBV3-1 ASSIRQYGYT
TRBV20-1 SAPLGGNTGAF
TRBV6-1 ASRAGREFLYGYT
TRBV5-4 ASSLDRNYGYT